Listed below are T cell receptor beta chains from one sample, sequenced in a study of blood T cell repertoires in COVID-19. TCRdb's table, derived via immunoSEQ multiplex PCR, lists solely in-frame clones and lacks some. The table includes more than 95,000 clones, 70% to 85% detected once. The sequenced sample consisted of peripheral blood. These receptors were taken from a man aged 65 to 85 with active or convalescent COVID-19. The CDR3 runs from the conserved cysteine through the conserved F or W. D genes are given only for firm matches. Rows may omit the clone size; those that give it use once, few, many or a size class.

V: TRBV11-2; size: once; D: TRBD1; J: TRBJ2-7; CDR3: CASRSDRGIGEQYF; DNA: TGTGCCAGCAGATCGGACAGGGGGATTGGGGAGCAGTACTTC
V: TRBV20-1; size: NA; D: NA; J: TRBJ2-5; CDR3: CSADIETQYF; DNA: TGCAGTGCGGACATAGAGACCCAGTACTTC
V: TRBV28; size: few; D: NA; J: TRBJ2-7; CDR3: CASSLSRSYEQYF; DNA: TGTGCCAGCAGTTTAAGCCGCTCCTACGAGCAGTACTTC
V: TRBV6-5; size: NA; D: NA; J: TRBJ2-7; CDR3: CASSPRPGLAHEQYF; DNA: TGTGCCAGCAGTCCCCGCCCTGGGCTAGCGCATGAGCAGTACTTC
V: TRBV3-1/TRBV3-2; size: NA; D: NA; J: TRBJ1-1; CDR3: CASTSNTEAFF; DNA: TGTGCCAGCACCTCTAACACTGAAGCTTTCTTT
V: TRBV5-6; size: once; D: NA; J: TRBJ2-7; CDR3: CASSSLNSKSYEQYF; DNA: TGTGCCAGCAGCTCCCTAAACTCAAAATCCTACGAGCAGTACTTC
V: TRBV7-2; size: NA; D: NA; J: TRBJ1-2; CDR3: CASSENRFTSYGYTF; DNA: TGTGCCAGCAGCGAAAACAGGTTCACCTCCTATGGCTACACCTTC
V: TRBV4-3; size: once; D: NA; J: TRBJ2-3; CDR3: CASSQETGQGADTQYF; DNA: TGCGCCAGCAGCCAAGAAACAGGTCAAGGTGCAGATACGCAGTATTTT
V: TRBV5-1; size: NA; D: NA; J: TRBJ2-1; CDR3: CASSLGPEQFF; DNA: TGCGCCAGCAGCTTGGGGCCTGAGCAGTTCTTC
V: TRBV5-4; size: few; D: NA; J: TRBJ1-2; CDR3: CASLGGGYGYTF; DNA: TGTGCCAGCCTGGGGGGAGGCTATGGCTACACCTTC
V: TRBV7-2; size: once; D: NA; J: TRBJ1-1; CDR3: CASSSRPQSGATEAFF; DNA: TGTGCCAGCAGCTCAAGGCCCCAGTCGGGAGCCACTGAAGCTTTCTTT
V: TRBV11-1; size: NA; D: TRBD1; J: TRBJ1-1; CDR3: CASSLGTRGTEAFF; DNA: TGTGCCAGCAGCTTGGGGACCAGGGGGACTGAAGCTTTCTTT
V: TRBV2; size: NA; D: NA; J: TRBJ1-5; CDR3: CASTLRGGQQPQHF; DNA: TGTGCCAGCACCTTGAGGGGGGGCCAGCAGCCCCAGCATTTT
V: TRBV18; size: NA; D: TRBD2; J: TRBJ2-1; CDR3: CASSPGLAGDNEQFF; DNA: TGTGCCAGCTCACCGGGACTAGCGGGAGACAATGAGCAGTTCTTC
V: TRBV19; size: NA; D: TRBD1; J: TRBJ1-2; CDR3: CASSPGQGGYGYTF; DNA: TGTGCCAGTAGTCCGGGACAGGGAGGGTATGGCTACACCTTC
V: TRBV7-9; size: NA; D: NA; J: TRBJ2-7; CDR3: CASSLTETGKSYEQYF; DNA: TGTGCCAGCAGCCTAACGGAAACAGGGAAAAGCTACGAGCAGTACTTC
V: TRBV6-1; size: NA; D: TRBD1; J: TRBJ1-3; CDR3: CASSEANPGQVGNTIYF; DNA: TGTGCCAGCAGTGAAGCGAATCCGGGACAGGTTGGAAACACCATATATTTT
V: TRBV5-6; size: NA; D: TRBD1; J: TRBJ1-1; CDR3: CASSLARTGGIEAFF; DNA: TGTGCCAGCAGCTTGGCCCGGACAGGGGGCATTGAAGCTTTCTTT
V: TRBV27; size: NA; D: TRBD1; J: TRBJ1-4; CDR3: CASSPDRGVEKLFF; DNA: TGTGCCAGCAGCCCAGACAGGGGCGTTGAAAAACTGTTTTTT
V: TRBV19; size: NA; D: TRBD1; J: TRBJ2-1; CDR3: CASSRQGINEQFF; DNA: TGTGCCAGTAGTCGACAGGGGATTAATGAGCAGTTCTTC
V: TRBV7-2; size: NA; D: NA; J: TRBJ2-3; CDR3: CASSRAASGTDTQYF; DNA: TGTGCCAGCAGCCGCGCAGCAAGCGGCACAGATACGCAGTATTTT
V: TRBV19; size: NA; D: NA; J: TRBJ1-1; CDR3: CASSIGPMNTEAFF; DNA: TGTGCCAGTAGTATAGGGCCAATGAACACTGAAGCTTTCTTT
V: TRBV28; size: few; D: NA; J: TRBJ1-2; CDR3: CASAGLTYGYTF; DNA: TGTGCCAGCGCGGGGCTAACCTATGGCTACACCTTC
V: TRBV7-6; size: NA; D: NA; J: TRBJ2-1; CDR3: CASSPQTVLRDNEQFF; DNA: TGTGCCAGCAGCCCCCAGACCGTCCTTCGGGACAATGAGCAGTTCTTC
V: TRBV5-1; size: NA; D: NA; J: TRBJ2-1; CDR3: CASSLGGGQFF; DNA: TGCGCCAGCAGCCTGGGAGGGGGGCAGTTCTTC
V: TRBV2; size: NA; D: NA; J: TRBJ1-6; CDR3: CASTFGNNSPLHF; DNA: TGTGCCAGCACTTTCGGTAATAATTCACCCCTCCACTTT
V: TRBV9; size: once; D: NA; J: TRBJ2-2; CDR3: CASSVGNPNDIPGELFF; DNA: TGTGCCAGCAGCGTAGGGAACCCGAACGACATCCCCGGGGAGCTGTTTTTT
V: TRBV19; size: NA; D: TRBD2; J: TRBJ2-2; CDR3: CASSIAGRRERDTGELFF; DNA: TGTGCCAGTAGTATAGCGGGTCGGCGGGAGAGGGACACCGGGGAGCTGTTTTTT
V: TRBV28; size: NA; D: TRBD1; J: TRBJ2-7; CDR3: CASSSPGTGRFDEQYF; DNA: TGTGCCAGCAGTTCCCCCGGGACAGGGCGATTTGACGAGCAGTACTTC
V: TRBV30; size: NA; D: TRBD1; J: TRBJ1-1; CDR3: CAWNRQGAAGSTEAFF; DNA: TGTGCCTGGAATCGGCAGGGGGCGGCAGGGAGCACTGAAGCTTTCTTT
V: TRBV29-1; size: NA; D: NA; J: TRBJ2-1; CDR3: CSVEEGGDEQFF; DNA: TGCAGCGTTGAAGAGGGGGGAGATGAGCAGTTCTTC
V: TRBV7-6; size: NA; D: TRBD2; J: TRBJ2-3; CDR3: CASSSLAGGPGDTQYF; DNA: TGTGCCAGCAGCTCTTTAGCGGGAGGGCCAGGAGATACGCAGTATTTT
V: TRBV3-1/TRBV3-2; size: NA; D: TRBD2; J: TRBJ2-1; CDR3: CASSQDPAGVLNEQFF; DNA: TGTGCCAGCAGCCAAGATCCAGCGGGGGTCTTAAATGAGCAGTTCTTC
V: TRBV7-9; size: NA; D: TRBD1; J: TRBJ1-2; CDR3: CASSLGSGRDRACTF; DNA: TGTGCCAGCAGCTTAGGATCCGGCCGGGACAGGGCGTGTACCTTC